Listed below are T cell receptor beta chains from one sample, sequenced in a study of blood T cell repertoires in COVID-19. The method was immunoSEQ multiplex PCR; TCRdb's version includes in-frame clones alone and lacks a portion of them. The sample lists approximately 100,000 clones, roughly 92% occurring once. Sequenced material: peripheral blood. The receptor source for this set is a man between 65 and 80 years old with acute or convalescent COVID-19. Each CDR3 is given with its conserved first and last residue. Fields, in order: V gene, clone size, CDR3 length, J gene, CDR3 protein. Expanded clones are given a class, and other clones once, few, many or no size at all.

v_gene: TRBV10-3; abundance: many; len: 18; j_gene: TRBJ2-3; CDR3aa: CAISGASVSGGRSDTQYF
v_gene: TRBV7-3; abundance: NA; len: 13; j_gene: TRBJ2-7; CDR3aa: CASSLAGSYEQYF
v_gene: TRBV3-1/TRBV3-2; abundance: NA; len: 15; j_gene: TRBJ2-7; CDR3aa: CASSQTGTGPYEQYF
v_gene: TRBV7-3; abundance: NA; len: 16; j_gene: TRBJ2-1; CDR3aa: CASSLLGTTYYNEQFF
v_gene: TRBV6-5; abundance: NA; len: 16; j_gene: TRBJ2-1; CDR3aa: CASSYGAGDISNEQFF
v_gene: TRBV12-3/TRBV12-4; abundance: NA; len: 12; j_gene: TRBJ2-7; CDR3aa: CASSFGEYEQYF
v_gene: TRBV19; abundance: NA; len: 14; j_gene: TRBJ2-7; CDR3aa: CASSWRGGNYEQYF
v_gene: TRBV9; abundance: NA; len: 15; j_gene: TRBJ1-3; CDR3aa: CASSSTGEDRNTIYF
v_gene: TRBV7-9; abundance: NA; len: 17; j_gene: TRBJ2-1; CDR3aa: CASSGPLTSGSFGEQFF
v_gene: TRBV15; abundance: NA; len: 14; j_gene: TRBJ1-5; CDR3aa: CATSSDRVGQPQHF
v_gene: TRBV6-4; abundance: NA; len: 11; j_gene: TRBJ1-5; CDR3aa: CASRPERLQHF
v_gene: TRBV14; abundance: NA; len: 13; j_gene: TRBJ1-1; CDR3aa: CASSHRGYTEAFF
v_gene: TRBV27; abundance: NA; len: 14; j_gene: TRBJ1-5; CDR3aa: CASRDRSTEGPQHF
v_gene: TRBV4-2; abundance: NA; len: 15; j_gene: TRBJ1-4; CDR3aa: CASSQDQGAVEKLFF
v_gene: TRBV4-2; abundance: NA; len: 15; j_gene: TRBJ2-5; CDR3aa: CASSQEPGNQETQYF
v_gene: TRBV7-9; abundance: few; len: 14; j_gene: TRBJ2-7; CDR3aa: CASSQKGQTLEQYF
v_gene: TRBV4-1; abundance: NA; len: 17; j_gene: TRBJ1-6; CDR3aa: CASSQETAAVDNSPLHF
v_gene: TRBV20-1; abundance: NA; len: 15; j_gene: TRBJ2-5; CDR3aa: CSASPSGRGQETQYF
v_gene: TRBV10-3; abundance: NA; len: 13; j_gene: TRBJ2-7; CDR3aa: CAIRAGGVYEQYF
v_gene: TRBV11-3; abundance: NA; len: 17; j_gene: TRBJ2-1; CDR3aa: CASSPGLAGYSYNEQFF
v_gene: TRBV9; abundance: NA; len: 12; j_gene: TRBJ1-4; CDR3aa: CASGTGNEKLFF
v_gene: TRBV10-3; abundance: NA; len: 15; j_gene: TRBJ1-2; CDR3aa: CAISDPQRAFIGYTF
v_gene: TRBV18; abundance: NA; len: 15; j_gene: TRBJ1-1; CDR3aa: CASSPRITGGGEAFF
v_gene: TRBV4-2; abundance: NA; len: 17; j_gene: TRBJ2-1; CDR3aa: CASSQDLGLAGDLEQFF
v_gene: TRBV7-9; abundance: NA; len: 15; j_gene: TRBJ1-2; CDR3aa: CASSLDIEGAVGYTF
v_gene: TRBV19; abundance: NA; len: 16; j_gene: TRBJ2-7; CDR3aa: CASSLRLAGSTYEQYF
v_gene: TRBV6-2/TRBV6-3; abundance: NA; len: 14; j_gene: TRBJ2-3; CDR3aa: CASSLAGGVDTQYF
v_gene: TRBV4-1; abundance: NA; len: 15; j_gene: TRBJ1-1; CDR3aa: CASSQGAGGRTEAFF
v_gene: TRBV19; abundance: NA; len: 15; j_gene: TRBJ2-5; CDR3aa: CASNPATGGSETQYF
v_gene: TRBV13; abundance: NA; len: 17; j_gene: TRBJ2-2; CDR3aa: CASSLALSREYTGELFF
v_gene: TRBV6-8; abundance: once; len: 15; j_gene: TRBJ1-2; CDR3aa: CASRQRGGANYGYTF
v_gene: TRBV12-3/TRBV12-4; abundance: NA; len: 13; j_gene: TRBJ1-2; CDR3aa: CASSFGQGSGYTF
v_gene: TRBV7-9; abundance: NA; len: 13; j_gene: TRBJ1-2; CDR3aa: CASSLAERYGYTF
v_gene: TRBV9; abundance: NA; len: 16; j_gene: TRBJ2-2; CDR3aa: CASSPRDSTNTGELFF
v_gene: TRBV7-2; abundance: once; len: 14; j_gene: TRBJ1-2; CDR3aa: CASSHPGRDYGYTF
v_gene: TRBV29-1; abundance: NA; len: 15; j_gene: TRBJ1-4; CDR3aa: CSVLSGTATNEKLFF
v_gene: TRBV10-2; abundance: once; len: 15; j_gene: TRBJ2-7; CDR3aa: CASIGRESASYEQYF
v_gene: TRBV15; abundance: NA; len: 14; j_gene: TRBJ1-3; CDR3aa: CATSMSHSGNTIYF
v_gene: TRBV4-1; abundance: NA; len: 14; j_gene: TRBJ2-7; CDR3aa: CASSQSAGGHEQYF
v_gene: TRBV11-3; abundance: NA; len: 18; j_gene: TRBJ1-1; CDR3aa: CASSLGPFRGRTNTEAFF
v_gene: TRBV7-9; abundance: NA; len: 18; j_gene: TRBJ2-3; CDR3aa: CASRSGLAGGSKGDTQYF